Each of the 8 T cell receptor beta chains below was sequenced from the same sample in a study of tumor T cells in aggressive B-cell lymphoma. The repertoire was sequenced with immunoSEQ multiplex PCR; TCRdb's copy has only in-frame clones and lacks some. The table lists under 3,500 clones, 88% of them singletons. Source material: tumor tissue. The receptors stem from an adult with diffuse large B cell lymphoma.

This chain links TRBV15 with TRBJ1-4; 9 nucleotides line up with TRBD1. In germline, CDR1 is LNHNV, CDR2 YYDKDF (reference sequence). The CDR3 runs 15 residues. With V trimmed by 1 base and J by 7 bases, 4 bases remained unmatched. The CDR3 loop is CATSRVGTGREKLFF. In DNA, the CDR3 is TGTGCCACCAGCAGAGTTGGGACAGGGCGTGAAAAACTGTTTTTT.

The J gene is TRBJ1-1, the V gene TRBV28, with 8 bases matching TRBD1. Losses at the gene ends were 5 bases for V and 3 bases for J; bases not matched to a gene: 5. Germline lookup yields CDR1 MDHEN and CDR2 SYDVKM. The CDR3 totals 14 residues. In DNA, the CDR3 is TGTGCCAGCAGTCCGGACAGGGAGGACACTGAAGCTTTCTTT. Amino acids: CASSPDREDTEAFF.

V usage is TRBV6-5 and J usage is TRBJ1-1; 8 positions agree with TRBD1. Germline CDR1 reads MNHEY; CDR2 reads SVGAGI. Germline trimming cut 7 bases from V and 5 bases from J; bases unmatched to any gene: 9. CDR3 size: 14 residues. The CDR3 is CASIRQGRRTEAFF. In DNA form, the CDR3 reads TGTGCCAGCATTAGACAGGGGCGGAGAACTGAAGCTTTCTTT.

The chain employs TRBV5-1 and TRBJ1-1; D ambiguous. The CDR3 consists of 14 residues. The germline gives CDR1 SGHRS, CDR2 YFSETQ. V lost 0 bases, J lost 1 base, and 7 bases lay in between. Here the CDR3 reads CASSLETPNTEAFF. DNA for the CDR3: TGCGCCAGCAGCTTGGAGACACCGAACACTGAAGCTTTCTTT.

The chain joins TRBV6-5 to TRBJ2-1; 13 bases align to TRBD2. Germline V gives CDR1 MNHEY, CDR2 SVGAGI. The CDR3 extends over 15 amino acids. Germline trimming cut 7 bases from V and 3 bases from J; bases unmatched to any gene: 3. The CDR3 sequence is CASKGTSGNYNEQFF. The CDR3 DNA reads TGTGCCAGCAAGGGGACTAGCGGGAACTACAATGAGCAGTTCTTC.

This chain connects TRBV14 to TRBJ2-3; 7 bases map to TRBD1. CDR3 size: 14 residues. Germline V gene lookup returns CDR1 SGHDN and CDR2 FVKESK. Trimming removed 6 bases from V and 4 bases from J; junction bases left unmatched: 7. CDR3 residues: CASRPTGQADTQYF. CDR3 bases: TGTGCCAGCAGGCCGACAGGGCAGGCAGATACGCAGTATTTT.

The rearrangement joins TRBV19 to TRBJ2-5; D might be TRBD1 (6 bases). V was clipped by 4 bases and J by 1 base, with 13 bases between them. Germline assignment: CDR1 LNHDA and CDR2 SQIVND (reference sequence). The CDR3 has 15 residues. CDR3 nucleotide sequence: TGTGCCAGTAGTAGGGGGCAGAGCCCCCAAGAGACCCAGTACTTC. It codes for CASSRGQSPQETQYF.

This rearrangement joins TRBV5-1 to TRBJ2-2; 7 positions match TRBD1. V gave up 5 bases and J gave up 2 bases; unmatched junction bases: 9. CDR1 is SGHRS and CDR2 is YFSETQ in the germline V gene. The CDR3 length is 16 residues. Here the CDR3 reads CASSPRGRGNTGELFF. CDR3 sequence (DNA): TGCGCCAGCAGTCCCAGGGGGAGAGGCAACACCGGGGAGCTGTTTTTT.